One TCR beta chain is described in this entry. What it recognizes is unknown. This sample was included in a study of Ad26.COV2.S vaccination and SARS-CoV-2 variants. Study-wide points: CD8+ and CD4+ T cells specific for spike reportedly responded with substantial breadth after vaccination. Non-spike TCR breadth did not differ much between vaccine and placebo recipients.

Profiled with immunoSEQ multiplex PCR; TCRdb holds only in-frame clones, not every one. The table lists over 400,000 clones, around 92% of them singletons. Treatment: around 19 received Ad26.COV2.S at low or high dose, single or two shots; 5 received placebo; per-sample allocation not given. Collection of samples fell on day 63 after the first vaccine or placebo injection. V trimming: 3 bases; J trimming: 1 base; junction bases outside the gene matches: 4. CDR1 SGHRS and CDR2 YFSETQ come from the germline V gene. The CDR3 consists of 15 residues. The source of this sequence is a person aged 18-60 years who received the Ad26.COV2.S COVID-19 vaccine or a placebo. The sample was peripheral blood, taken in a trial of Ad26.COV2.S vaccine versus placebo. This chain connects TRBV5-1 to TRBJ2-5; the match to TRBD2 covers 9 bases. As DNA, the CDR3 is TGCGCCAGCAGCTCCCGGGGACTAGCCCAAGAGACCCAGTACTTC. Its translation: CASSSRGLAQETQYF.